The 28 T cell receptor beta chains below come from one sample, sequenced in a study of CD8+ T cells in alopecia areata. Sequencing used cDNA as its template, made by extracting RNA and reverse transcribing it. Generated by immunoSEQ multiplex PCR, the TCRdb table keeps only in-frame clones and is missing some. The sample consists of around 100,000 clones, just over 70% of them appearing once. The treatment denotes: oral pan-JAK inhibitor, 5-10 mg twice daily. Sequencing was performed on CD8+ T cells sorted from blood, taken around week 44, from a patient treated with tofacitinib. The receptors shown here come from a human donor with alopecia areata.

The V and J genes are TRBV27 and TRBJ1-6; maybe TRBD1 (5 bases). V gave up 8 bases and J gave up 10 bases, with 15 bases separating them. Germline V CDR1 and CDR2: MNHEY, SMNVEV (reference sequence). The CDR3 is 13 residues long. The CDR3 nucleotides are TGTGCCAGCCAGGGTTCGGAGGGCTCACCCCTCCACTTT. Its translation: CASQGSEGSPLHF.

This chain joins TRBV7-8 and TRBJ2-7; no clear D gene. Per the germline V gene, CDR1 is SGHVS and CDR2 is FQNEAQ. The CDR3 runs 12 residues. V lost 1 base and J 5 bases, leaving 6 bases between the germline ends. CDR3 residues: CASSLGIDEQYF. CDR3 DNA: TGTGCCAGCAGCTTAGGGATAGACGAGCAGTACTTC.

The chain is built from TRBV7-9 and TRBJ2-7, with D perhaps matching TRBD1 (6 bases). The CDR3 spans 14 residues. Looked up from germline, CDR1 is SEHNR and CDR2 is FQNEAQ (reference sequence). Trimming pared 4 bases from V and 2 bases from J, leaving 12 bases between. The CDR3 region is CASSSRDTPYEQYF. The CDR3 DNA follows: TGTGCCAGCAGCTCCCGGGACACCCCCTACGAGCAGTACTTC.

V is TRBV27 and J is TRBJ2-1, with 10 bases lining up with TRBD1. The junction had 4 bases not matched to a gene; V was cut back by 5 bases and J by 6 bases. The CDR3 contains 14 residues. The germline V gene has CDR1 MNHEY and CDR2 SMNVEV (reference sequence). CDR3 DNA sequence: TGTGCCAGCAGTCTCGGGACAGGGGTCAATGAGCAGTTCTTC. This translates into CASSLGTGVNEQFF.

J is TRBJ2-1 and V is TRBV29-1, with D perhaps TRBD1 (6 bases). V was trimmed by 8 bases and J by 4 bases, leaving 24 bases between them. The CDR3 has 16 amino acids. Per the germline V gene, CDR1 is SQVTM and CDR2 is ANQGSEA. The CDR3 DNA sequence: TGCAGCACGAAAGGTACAGGGCTTGCGGGTTACAATGAGCAGTTCTTC. It is translated as CSTKGTGLAGYNEQFF.

Notes on this clone: Other DNA sequences in this sample translate to the same CDR3. This sequence joins TRBV2 and TRBJ1-1; TRBD1 matches 7 bases. The CDR3 spans 14 residues. From germline, CDR1 is SNHLY and CDR2 FYNNEI. The junction had 5 bases not matched to a gene; V was cut back by 6 bases and J by 1 base. CDR3 amino acids: CASSPGTENTEAFF. CDR3 nucleotide sequence: TGTGCCAGCAGCCCCGGGACAGAGAACACTGAAGCTTTCTTT. Based on the CDR3 plus reference TRBV2 and TRBJ1-1, the full variable domain is EPEVTQTPSHQVTQMGQEVILRCVPISNHLYFYWYRQILGQKVEFLVSFYNNEISEKSEIFDDQFSVERPDGSNFTLKIRSTKLEDSAMYFCASSPGTENTEAFFGQGTRLTVV.

The V and J genes are TRBV27 and TRBJ2-2; weak D call: TRBD2 (5 bases). The CDR3 is 13 residues long. Germline CDR1 is MNHEY and CDR2 is SMNVEV (reference sequence). The V and J ends lost 6 bases and 3 bases respectively, with 8 bases between them. The CDR3 DNA follows: TGTGCCAGCAGGATGGAGGACACCGGGGAGCTGTTTTTT. Its protein is CASRMEDTGELFF.

The sample holds a few counts of this clone. This rearrangement joins TRBV27 to TRBJ2-1, with 7 bases fitting TRBD1. Germline V gene lookup returns CDR1 MNHEY and CDR2 SMNVEV (reference sequence). This CDR3 comprises 14 residues. V gave up 5 bases and J gave up 6 bases; unmatched junction bases: 7. The CDR3: CASSPRQGGNEQFF. CDR3 nucleotides: TGTGCCAGCAGTCCACGACAGGGCGGCAATGAGCAGTTCTTC.

This chain links TRBV5-5 with TRBJ1-6; maybe TRBD1 (5 bases). The CDR3 covers 16 residues. Germline-derived CDR1 and CDR2 are SGHKS and YYEKEE (reference sequence). With 3 bases removed from V and 5 bases from J, the gap between germline ends came to 15 bases. CDR3 DNA sequence: TGTGCCAGCAGCTCTTTCGTGGGGGTAAATAATTCACCCCTCCACTTT. Its translation is CASSSFVGVNNSPLHF.

This clone has just a few counts. This chain uses TRBV11-2 with TRBJ2-3, with TRBD2 matching over 12 bases. Germline assignment: CDR1 SGHAT and CDR2 FQNNGV. The CDR3 covers 17 residues. The V segment lost 2 bases and the J segment 0 bases; nucleotides outside the gene matches: 3. The CDR3 coding sequence is TGTGCCAGCAGCTTACCGACTAGCGGGGGAAGCACAGATACGCAGTATTTT. This gives the protein CASSLPTSGGSTDTQYF.

This clone was counted once. This chain uses TRBV7-6 with TRBJ2-7; 7 nucleotides line up with TRBD1. CDR3 length: 14 residues. The germline CDR1 and CDR2 sequences are SGHVS and FNYEAQ. V lost 3 bases to trimming and J lost 3 bases; unmatched junction nucleotides: 5. CDR3 nucleotides: TGTGCCAGCAGCTTGGAGACAGGGAGCTACGAGCAGTACTTC. Protein sequence: CASSLETGSYEQYF.

The V and J genes are TRBV27 and TRBJ2-5, with D possibly TRBD2 on 6 matching bases. The CDR3 runs 15 residues. Trimming stripped 5 bases from V and 3 bases from J, with 16 bases between. The germline CDR1 and CDR2 sequences are MNHEY and SMNVEV (reference sequence). DNA for the CDR3: TGTGCCAGCAGTCAGGGTTGGGGAGGAAAAGAGACCCAGTACTTC. This codes for CASSQGWGGKETQYF.

The chain has TRBV19 and TRBJ2-1; 8 bases are shared with TRBD2. This CDR3 is built from 14 residues. CDR1 and CDR2 from the germline V gene are LNHDA and SQIVND (reference sequence). Germline trimming cut 5 bases from V and 5 bases from J; bases unmatched to any gene: 5. The CDR3 bases are TGTGCCAGTAGTGCTGGCGGGGGGAACAATGAGCAGTTCTTC. Amino acid sequence: CASSAGGGNNEQFF.

J is TRBJ2-1 and V is TRBV30, with D hard to call. The CDR3 totals 13 residues. CDR1 is GTSNPN and CDR2 is SVGIG in the germline V gene (reference sequence). Between the trimmed V and J ends, which lost 1 base and 5 bases, there was a span of 9 bases. CDR3 coding DNA: TGTGCCTGGAGTGAAGCAGCGAACAATGAGCAGTTCTTC. The encoded protein is CAWSEAANNEQFF.

The chain has TRBV19 and TRBJ2-7; 11 nucleotides line up with TRBD1. CDR3 size: 14 residues. With 7 bases clipped from V and 3 bases from J, the junction kept 5 bases outside the gene matches. CDR1 is LNHDA and CDR2 is SQIVND in the germline V gene (reference sequence). This CDR3 is CASKPGQGDYEQYF. The DNA for the CDR3 is TGTGCCAGTAAACCGGGACAGGGGGACTACGAGCAGTACTTC. The whole variable domain, remainder taken from reference TRBV19 and TRBJ2-7, is DGGITQSPKYLFRKEGQNVTLSCEQNLNHDAMYWYRQDPGQGLRLIYYSQIVNDFQKGDIAEGYSVSREKKESFPLTVTSAQKNPTAFYLCASKPGQGDYEQYFGPGTRLTVT.

The CDR3 region has the DNA TGCAGCTTACAGTCCGGGACAGGCTATGGCTACACCTTC. This encodes CSLQSGTGYGYTF. The V gene is TRBV29-1, the J gene TRBJ1-2; TRBD1 matches at 8 bases. The germline V gene encodes CDR1 SQVTM and CDR2 ANQGSEA. Unmatched junction bases numbered 9, after V lost 8 bases and J lost 4 bases. The CDR3 totals 13 residues.

The table lists this clone with a count of one. This chain connects TRBV13 to TRBJ1-6; a weak D match, TRBD1 (5 bases). This CDR3 spans 15 amino acids. Trimming cost V 0 bases and J 12 bases, with 15 bases left between them. Germline loops: CDR1 PRHDT, CDR2 FYEKMQ (reference sequence). This CDR3 is CASSLGRGSIGPLHF. Here the CDR3 DNA reads TGTGCCAGCAGCTTAGGCCGGGGCAGCATCGGACCCCTCCACTTT.

This clone has just one count. This sequence joins TRBV7-9 and TRBJ2-2; D unclear. Germline V gene sequence: CDR1 SEHNR, CDR2 FQNEAQ (reference sequence). This CDR3 has 14 residues. V lost 4 bases and J 0 bases, leaving 6 bases between the germline ends. CDR3 sequence: CASSYRTNTGELFF. CDR3 coding DNA: TGTGCCAGCAGCTACAGAACGAACACCGGGGAGCTGTTTTTT.

J is TRBJ1-2 and V is TRBV29-1; TRBD1 aligns across 8 bases. With 3 bases clipped from V and 8 bases from J, the junction kept 8 bases outside the gene matches. The CDR3 sequence is 13 residues long. CDR1 and CDR2 (germline): SQVTM, ANQGSEA. The CDR3 loop reads CSVDQGAVLGYTF. CDR3 coding DNA: TGCAGCGTTGACCAGGGGGCGGTTCTGGGCTACACCTTC.

This chain uses TRBV15 with TRBJ1-2, with 7 bases aligning to TRBD1. With 5 bases clipped from V and 0 bases from J, the junction kept 12 bases outside the gene matches. This CDR3 has 17 amino acids. Germline CDR1 and CDR2: LNHNV and YYDKDF (reference sequence). CDR3 sequence: CATSQDWDSQANYGYTF. The CDR3 nucleotides read TGTGCCACCAGCCAAGATTGGGACAGTCAGGCTAACTATGGCTACACCTTC. The whole variable domain, remainder taken from reference TRBV15 and TRBJ1-2, is DAMVIQNPRYQVTQFGKPVTLSCSQTLNHNVMYWYQQKSSQAPKLLFHYYDKDFNNEADTPDNFQSRRPNTSFCFLDIRSPGLGDTAMYLCATSQDWDSQANYGYTFGSGTRLTVV.

This sequence joins TRBV7-9 and TRBJ1-1; D is unresolved. Germline V lookup: CDR1 SEHNR, CDR2 FQNEAQ (reference sequence). V was pared by 7 bases and J by 1 base, with 7 bases between. There are 12 residues in the CDR3. The CDR3 DNA is TGTGCCAGCAAGGGTGCGAACACTGAAGCTTTCTTT. This encodes CASKGANTEAFF.

This sequence joins TRBV7-8 and TRBJ1-5; tentative D call: TRBD1 (5 bases). Deletions cut 5 bases from V and 2 bases from J, with 13 bases between. The germline gives CDR1 SGHVS, CDR2 FQNEAQ. CDR3 length: 15 residues. CDR3 amino acids: CASSRAGSGNQPQHF. In nucleotides, the CDR3 is TGTGCCAGCAGCCGCGCAGGGAGTGGCAATCAGCCCCAGCATTTT.

The V and J genes are TRBV7-9 and TRBJ2-1, with D maybe TRBD2 (7 bases). Trimming took off 4 bases at V and 12 bases at J, with 31 bases between the two ends. Per germline, CDR1 SEHNR and CDR2 FQNEAQ (reference sequence). CDR3 length equals 18 residues. The CDR3 loop reads CASSSPPRAGAPSVVQFF. The CDR3 nucleotides read TGTGCCAGCAGCTCCCCCCCGAGGGCGGGGGCCCCCTCGGTTGTGCAGTTCTTC.

This clone was seen a single time. This chain connects TRBV19 to TRBJ2-1, with a tentative D call TRBD2 (5 bases). The length of the CDR3 is 15 residues. V shed 6 bases and J shed 0 bases, with 12 bases lying between them. Looked up from germline, CDR1 is LNHDA and CDR2 is SQIVND (reference sequence). The CDR3 nucleotides are TGTGCCAGTAGCAGAACTGGGAGCTCCTACAATGAGCAGTTCTTC. This translates into CASSRTGSSYNEQFF.

The chain is built from TRBV9 and TRBJ1-1; weak D call: TRBD1 (6 bases). V lost 7 bases and J 5 bases, leaving 18 bases between the germline ends. The CDR3 runs to 14 residues. CDR1 SGDLS and CDR2 YYNGEE come from the germline V gene. The CDR3 DNA sequence: TGTGCCAGCTCGACTGGGGGCACGGGGACTGAAGCTTTCTTT. Residues: CASSTGGTGTEAFF.

This chain connects TRBV30 to TRBJ2-1; D might be TRBD2 (6 bases). The CDR3 covers 15 residues. Germline V lookup: CDR1 GTSNPN, CDR2 SVGIG (reference sequence). The ends were cut back, 1 base at V and 5 bases at J, with 15 bases in the middle. CDR3: CAWSGGGPPHNEQFF. The CDR3 coding sequence is TGTGCCTGGAGTGGGGGAGGCCCGCCCCACAATGAGCAGTTCTTC.

V usage is TRBV4-3 and J usage is TRBJ1-3; no clear D gene. The CDR3 is made up of 16 amino acids. Trimming left V 0 bases short and J 0 bases short, with 9 bases between. From germline, CDR1 is LGHNA and CDR2 YSLEER. CDR3 bases: TGCGCCAGCAGCCAAGATTCGGCAGCCTCTGGAAACACCATATATTTT. It codes for CASSQDSAASGNTIYF.

V gene TRBV7-6 combines with J gene TRBJ2-7; D may be TRBD2 (5 bases). This CDR3 has 13 residues. Germline CDR1 SGHVS, CDR2 FNYEAQ. Deletions cut 1 base from V and 5 bases from J, with 9 bases between. As DNA, the CDR3 is TGTGCCAGCAGCTTAGGTGAACTAGACGAGCAGTACTTC. Its translation: CASSLGELDEQYF.